Presented here are 6 T cell receptor beta chains from one specimen sequenced in a study of cytomegalovirus exposure and HLA in healthy donors. The PCR was carried out with 60 Vbeta primers and 13 Jbeta primers. Clones were sequenced by immunoSEQ multiplex PCR, and TCRdb holds only the in-frame ones, with some missing. Here the sample spans 150,000 to 180,000 clones, about four fifths being singletons. The sample taken for sequencing was PBMCs. These receptors were taken from a man younger than 35 in good health and CMV-seronegative.

The chain recombines TRBV4-1 with TRBJ2-7, with 11 bases identical to TRBD2. Germline V gene data show CDR1 as MGHRA and CDR2 as YSYEKL. Trimming removed 0 bases from V and 6 bases from J; junction bases left unmatched: 7. The CDR3 length is 16 residues. CDR3 residues: CASSQDHISGGAEQYF. The CDR3 nucleotides read TGCGCCAGCAGCCAAGATCATATTAGCGGGGGGGCCGAGCAGTACTTC.

Note on this clone: The sample holds other DNA sequences that translate to the same CDR3. The chain combines TRBV27 with TRBJ1-5; the D gene is possibly TRBD1 (6 bases). V was clipped by 2 bases and J by 7 bases, with 6 bases between them. The germline CDR1 and CDR2 sequences are MNHEY and SMNVEV (reference sequence). CDR3 size: 12 residues. The CDR3 loop reads CASSLRGQPQHF. CDR3 DNA: TGTGCCAGCAGTTTAAGGGGGCAGCCCCAGCATTTT.

The chain employs TRBV30 and TRBJ1-6; D gene ambiguous. CDR1 and CDR2 (germline): GTSNPN, SVGIG (reference sequence). The CDR3 sequence is 15 residues long. V lost 3 bases, J lost 7 bases, and 16 bases lay in between. The CDR3 spells CAWRFGPHENSPLHF. For the CDR3, the DNA is TGTGCCTGGAGATTTGGGCCTCACGAGAATTCACCCCTCCACTTT.

This clone has more than one count but fewer than ten. The rearrangement links TRBV5-1 to TRBJ1-1; possibly TRBD1 for D (6 bases). Germline values: CDR1 SGHRS, CDR2 YFSETQ. CDR3 length: 15 amino acids. The germline V and J ends were trimmed by 1 base and 0 bases, with 10 bases remaining between them. CDR3 region: CASSLWGGLNTEAFF. In DNA, the CDR3 is TGCGCCAGCAGCTTGTGGGGGGGCTTGAACACTGAAGCTTTCTTT. Complete variable domain (other parts from reference TRBV5-1 and TRBJ1-1): KAGVTQTPRYLIKTRGQQVTLSCSPISGHRSVSWYQQTPGQGLQFLFEYFSETQRNKGNFPGRFSGRQFSNSRSEMNVSTLELGDSALYLCASSLWGGLNTEAFFGQGTRLTVV.

The J gene is TRBJ1-2, the V gene TRBV6-5; maybe TRBD1 (5 bases). The CDR3 consists of 15 residues. Germline CDR1 reads MNHEY; CDR2 reads SVGAGI. The ends were cut back, 0 bases at V and 4 bases at J, with 12 bases in the middle. The CDR3 sequence: CASSYSSGMGYGYTF. As DNA, the CDR3 is TGTGCCAGCAGTTACTCATCAGGGATGGGCTATGGCTACACCTTC.

The chain recombines TRBV4-1 with TRBJ1-1; D remains ambiguous. Trimming shortened V by 1 base and J by 7 bases, and 13 bases separated the two germline ends. Looked up from germline, CDR1 is MGHRA and CDR2 is YSYEKL. This CDR3 spans 14 amino acids. The CDR3 here is CASSQAGRPIEAFF. The CDR3 DNA follows: TGCGCCAGCAGCCAAGCAGGCAGGCCAATTGAAGCTTTCTTT.